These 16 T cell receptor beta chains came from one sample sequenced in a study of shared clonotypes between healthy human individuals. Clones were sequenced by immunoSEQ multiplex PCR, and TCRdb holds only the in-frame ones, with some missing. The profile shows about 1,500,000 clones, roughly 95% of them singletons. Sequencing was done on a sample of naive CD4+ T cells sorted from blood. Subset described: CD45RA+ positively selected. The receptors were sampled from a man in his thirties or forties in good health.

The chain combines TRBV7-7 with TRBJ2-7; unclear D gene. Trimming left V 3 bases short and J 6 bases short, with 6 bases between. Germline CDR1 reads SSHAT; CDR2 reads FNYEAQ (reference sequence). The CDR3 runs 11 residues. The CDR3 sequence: CASSFRREQYF. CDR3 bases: TGTGCCAGCAGCTTCAGACGCGAGCAGTACTTC.

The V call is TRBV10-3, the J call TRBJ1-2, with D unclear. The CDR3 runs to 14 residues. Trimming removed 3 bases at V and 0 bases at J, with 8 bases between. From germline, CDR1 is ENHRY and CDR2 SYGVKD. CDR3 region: CAISDKGPNYGYTF. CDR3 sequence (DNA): TGTGCCATCAGTGACAAGGGCCCTAACTATGGCTACACCTTC.

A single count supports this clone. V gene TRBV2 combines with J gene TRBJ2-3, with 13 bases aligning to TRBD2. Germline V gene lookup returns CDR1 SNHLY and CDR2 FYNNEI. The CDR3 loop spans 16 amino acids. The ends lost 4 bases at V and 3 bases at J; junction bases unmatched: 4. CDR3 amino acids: CASSALTSGRTDTQYF. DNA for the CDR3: TGTGCCAGCAGTGCCCTGACTAGCGGGAGGACAGATACGCAGTATTTT.

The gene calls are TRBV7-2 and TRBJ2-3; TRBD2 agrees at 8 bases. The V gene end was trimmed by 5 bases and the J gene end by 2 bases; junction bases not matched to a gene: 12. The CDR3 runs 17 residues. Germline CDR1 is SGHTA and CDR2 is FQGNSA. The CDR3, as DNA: TGTGCCAGCAGCCTCCAATCCTCTAGCGGGTCCACAGATACGCAGTATTTT. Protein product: CASSLQSSSGSTDTQYF. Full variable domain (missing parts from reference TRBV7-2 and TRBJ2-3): GAGVSQSPSNKVTEKGKDVELRCDPISGHTALYWYRQSLGQGLEFLIYFQGNSAPDKSGLPSDRFSAERTGGSVSTLTIQRTQQEDSAVYLCASSLQSSSGSTDTQYFGPGTRLTVL.

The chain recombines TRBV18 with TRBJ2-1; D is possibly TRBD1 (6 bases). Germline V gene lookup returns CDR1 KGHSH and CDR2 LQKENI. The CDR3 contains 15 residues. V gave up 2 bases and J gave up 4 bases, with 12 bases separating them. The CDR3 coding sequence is TGTGCCAGCTCACCATGGGAGAGGGGGTACAATGAGCAGTTCTTC. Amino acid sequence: CASSPWERGYNEQFF.

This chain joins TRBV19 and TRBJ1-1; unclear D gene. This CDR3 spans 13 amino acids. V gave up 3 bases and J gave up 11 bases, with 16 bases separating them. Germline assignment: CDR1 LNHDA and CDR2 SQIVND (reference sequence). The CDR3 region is CASSMNGLLEAFF. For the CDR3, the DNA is TGTGCCAGTAGTATGAACGGACTGCTCGAGGCTTTCTTT.

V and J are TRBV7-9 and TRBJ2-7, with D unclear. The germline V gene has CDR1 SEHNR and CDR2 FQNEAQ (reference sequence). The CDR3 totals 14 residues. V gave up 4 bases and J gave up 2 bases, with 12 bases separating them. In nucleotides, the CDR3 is TGTGCCAGCAGCTCGGTAGCAGGAACCTACGAGCAGTACTTC. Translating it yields CASSSVAGTYEQYF. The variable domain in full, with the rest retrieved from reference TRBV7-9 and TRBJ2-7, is DTGVSQNPRHKITKRGQNVTFRCDPISEHNRLYWYRQTLGQGPEFLTYFQNEAQLEKSRLLSDRFSAERPKGSFSTLEIQRTEQGDSAMYLCASSSVAGTYEQYFGPGTRLTVT.

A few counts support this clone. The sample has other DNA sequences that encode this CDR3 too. Here the CDR3 DNA reads TGCAGCGTTGTATCCAATGAGCAGTTCTTC. It encodes CSVVSNEQFF. This chain joins TRBV29-1 and TRBJ2-1; D not resolved. Trimming took 4 bases from V and 6 from J, leaving 4 bases between them. This CDR3 has 10 residues. The germline CDR1 and CDR2 sequences are SQVTM and ANQGSEA.

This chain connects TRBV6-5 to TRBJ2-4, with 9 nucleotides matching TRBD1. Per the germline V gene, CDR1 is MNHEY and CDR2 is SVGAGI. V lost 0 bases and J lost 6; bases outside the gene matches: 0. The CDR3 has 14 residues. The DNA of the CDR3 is TGTGCCAGCAGTTACTCGACAGGGGGAAACATTCAGTACTTC. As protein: CASSYSTGGNIQYF.

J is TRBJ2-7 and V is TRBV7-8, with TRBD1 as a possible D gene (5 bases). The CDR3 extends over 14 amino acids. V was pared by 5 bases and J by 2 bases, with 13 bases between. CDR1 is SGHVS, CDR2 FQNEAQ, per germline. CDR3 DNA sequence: TGTGCCAGCAGCCTATACCGACAGCCCTACGAGCAGTACTTC. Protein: CASSLYRQPYEQYF.

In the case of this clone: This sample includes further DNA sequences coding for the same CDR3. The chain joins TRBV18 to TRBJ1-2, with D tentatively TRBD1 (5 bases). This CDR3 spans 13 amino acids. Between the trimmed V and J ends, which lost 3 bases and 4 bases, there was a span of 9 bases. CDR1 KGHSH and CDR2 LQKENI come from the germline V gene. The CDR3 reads CASSPAGIYGYTF. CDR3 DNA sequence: TGTGCCAGCTCACCGGCAGGGATCTATGGCTACACCTTC.

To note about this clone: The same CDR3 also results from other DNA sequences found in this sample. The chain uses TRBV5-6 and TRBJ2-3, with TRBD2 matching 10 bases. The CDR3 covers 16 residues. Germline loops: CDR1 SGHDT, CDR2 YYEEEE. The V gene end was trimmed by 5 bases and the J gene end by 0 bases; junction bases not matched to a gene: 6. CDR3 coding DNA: TGTGCCAGCAGTCTCGGACTAGCGGATAGCACAGATACGCAGTATTTT. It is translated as CASSLGLADSTDTQYF.

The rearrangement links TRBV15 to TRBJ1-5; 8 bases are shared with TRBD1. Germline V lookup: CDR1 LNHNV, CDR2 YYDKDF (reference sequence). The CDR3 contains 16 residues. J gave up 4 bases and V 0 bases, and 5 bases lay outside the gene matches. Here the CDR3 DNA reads TGTGCCACCAGCAGAGATGCGGGACAGGCAAATCAGCCCCAGCATTTT. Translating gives CATSRDAGQANQPQHF.

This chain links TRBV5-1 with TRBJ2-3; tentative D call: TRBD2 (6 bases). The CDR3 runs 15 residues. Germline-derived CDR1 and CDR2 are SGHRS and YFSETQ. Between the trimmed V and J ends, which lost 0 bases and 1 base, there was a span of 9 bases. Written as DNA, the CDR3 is TGCGCCAGCAGCTTGGCCGGCGGGGGCACAGATACGCAGTATTTT. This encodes CASSLAGGGTDTQYF.

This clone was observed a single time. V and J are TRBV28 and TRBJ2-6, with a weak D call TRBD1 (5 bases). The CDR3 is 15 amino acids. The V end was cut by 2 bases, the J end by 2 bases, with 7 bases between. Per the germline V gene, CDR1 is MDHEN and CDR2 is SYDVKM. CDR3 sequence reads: CASSLVRAGANVLTF. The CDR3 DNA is TGTGCCAGCAGTTTAGTCAGGGCTGGGGCCAACGTCCTGACTTTC.

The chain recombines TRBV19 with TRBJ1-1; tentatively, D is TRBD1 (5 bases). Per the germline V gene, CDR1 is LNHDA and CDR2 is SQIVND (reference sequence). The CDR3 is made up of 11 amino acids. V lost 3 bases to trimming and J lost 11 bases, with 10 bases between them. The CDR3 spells CASSIGGSAFF. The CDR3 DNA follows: TGTGCCAGTAGTATTGGGGGGAGTGCTTTCTTT.